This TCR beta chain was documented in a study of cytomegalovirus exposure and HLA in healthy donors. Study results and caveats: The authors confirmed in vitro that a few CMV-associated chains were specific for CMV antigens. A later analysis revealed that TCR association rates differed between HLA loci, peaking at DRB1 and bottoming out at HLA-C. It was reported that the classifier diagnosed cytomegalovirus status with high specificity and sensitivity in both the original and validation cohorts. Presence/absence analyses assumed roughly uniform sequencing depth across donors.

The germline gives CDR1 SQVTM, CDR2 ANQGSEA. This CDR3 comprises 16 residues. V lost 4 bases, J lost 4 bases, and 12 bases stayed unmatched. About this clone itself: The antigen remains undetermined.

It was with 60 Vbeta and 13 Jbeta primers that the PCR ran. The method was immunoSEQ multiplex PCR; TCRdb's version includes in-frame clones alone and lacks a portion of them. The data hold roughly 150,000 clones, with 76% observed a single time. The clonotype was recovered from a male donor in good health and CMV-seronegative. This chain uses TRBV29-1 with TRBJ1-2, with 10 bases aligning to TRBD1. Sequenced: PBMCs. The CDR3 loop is CSVGSSPDRGVYGYTF. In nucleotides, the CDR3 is TGCAGCGTTGGTTCCTCTCCGGACAGGGGGGTCTATGGCTACACCTTC.